This TCR beta chain was recovered during a study of CD8 T cells in Susac syndrome. It was with random hexamers that roughly 0.45 to 1 ug RNA was reverse transcribed. TCRdb re-called the immunoSEQ multiplex PCR reads through MiXCR, storing one row per CDR3 protein. The sample has roughly 160,000 distinct CDR3 sequences, approximately 95% seen once. Sequencing input: CD4+ T cells from PBMCs. The TCR was taken from a human donor with Susac syndrome.

CDR3 DNA sequence: TGTGCCTGGGGCGTGGGACAGGGTGACGAGCAGTACTTC. Amino acid sequence: CAWGVGQGDEQYF. The rearrangement joins TRBV30 to TRBJ2-7, with TRBD1 matching 9 bases. This CDR3 comprises 13 residues. The V gene's germline CDR1 is GTSNPN and CDR2 SVGIG (reference sequence). V gave up 5 bases and J gave up 5 bases; unmatched junction bases: 7.